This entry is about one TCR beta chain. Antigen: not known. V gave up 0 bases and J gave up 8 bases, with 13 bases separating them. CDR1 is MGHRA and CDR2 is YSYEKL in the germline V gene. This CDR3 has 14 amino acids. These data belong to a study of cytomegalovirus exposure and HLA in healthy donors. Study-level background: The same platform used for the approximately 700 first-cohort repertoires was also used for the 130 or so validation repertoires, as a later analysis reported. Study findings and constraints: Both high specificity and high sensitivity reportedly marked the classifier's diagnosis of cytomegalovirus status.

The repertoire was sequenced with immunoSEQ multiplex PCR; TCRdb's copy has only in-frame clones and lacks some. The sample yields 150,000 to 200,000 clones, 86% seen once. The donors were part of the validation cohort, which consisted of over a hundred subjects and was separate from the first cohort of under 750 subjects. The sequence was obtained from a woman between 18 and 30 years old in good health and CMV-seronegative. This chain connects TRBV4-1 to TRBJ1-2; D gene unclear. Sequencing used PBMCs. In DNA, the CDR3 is TGCGCCAGCAGCCAAGACCCGGCGGGTCGGGGCTACACCTTC. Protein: CASSQDPAGRGYTF.